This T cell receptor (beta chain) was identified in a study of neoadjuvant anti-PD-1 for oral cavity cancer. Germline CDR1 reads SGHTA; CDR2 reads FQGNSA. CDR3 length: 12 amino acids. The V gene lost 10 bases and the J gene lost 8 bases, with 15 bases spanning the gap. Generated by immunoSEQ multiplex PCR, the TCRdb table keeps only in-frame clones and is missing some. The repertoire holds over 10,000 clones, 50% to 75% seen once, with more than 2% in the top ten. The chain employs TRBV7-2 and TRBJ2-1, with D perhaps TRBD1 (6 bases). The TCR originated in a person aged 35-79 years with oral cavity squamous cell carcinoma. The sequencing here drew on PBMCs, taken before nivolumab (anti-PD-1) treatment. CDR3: CATAQGRHEQFF. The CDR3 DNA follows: TGTGCCACCGCACAGGGTCGGCATGAGCAGTTCTTC. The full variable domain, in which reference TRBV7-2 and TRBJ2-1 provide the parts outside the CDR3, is GAGVSQSPSNKVTEKGKDVELRCDPISGHTALYWYRQSLGQGLEFLIYFQGNSAPDKSGLPSDRFSAERTGGSVSTLTIQRTQQEDSAVYLCATAQGRHEQFFGPGTRLTVL.